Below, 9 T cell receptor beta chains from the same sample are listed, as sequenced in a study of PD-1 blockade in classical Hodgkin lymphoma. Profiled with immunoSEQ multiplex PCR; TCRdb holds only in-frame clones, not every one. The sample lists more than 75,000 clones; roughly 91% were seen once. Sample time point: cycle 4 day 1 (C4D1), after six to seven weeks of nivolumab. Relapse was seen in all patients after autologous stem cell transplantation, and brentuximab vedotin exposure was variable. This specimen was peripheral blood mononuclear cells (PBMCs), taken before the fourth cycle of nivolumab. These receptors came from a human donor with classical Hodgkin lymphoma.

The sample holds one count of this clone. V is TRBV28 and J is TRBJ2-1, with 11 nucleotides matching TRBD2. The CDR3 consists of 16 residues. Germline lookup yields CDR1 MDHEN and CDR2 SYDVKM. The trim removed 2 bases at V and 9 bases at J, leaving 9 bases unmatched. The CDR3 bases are TGTGCCAGCAGTTTAGGGTCTAGCGGGAGGCGAGGTGAGCAGTTCTTC. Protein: CASSLGSSGRRGEQFF.

The CDR3: CASSLQDSSYNEQFF. The CDR3 DNA is TGTGCCAGCAGCTTACAAGACAGCTCCTACAATGAGCAGTTCTTC. The rearrangement joins TRBV11-1 to TRBJ2-1; a weak D match, TRBD1 (5 bases). The germline V gene has CDR1 SGHAT and CDR2 FQDESV (reference sequence). The CDR3 has 15 amino acids. V was pared by 2 bases and J by 0 bases, with 8 bases between.

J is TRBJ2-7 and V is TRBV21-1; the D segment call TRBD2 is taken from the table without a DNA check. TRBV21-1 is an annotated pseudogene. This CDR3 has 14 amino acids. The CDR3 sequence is CASTGGRSSYEQYF. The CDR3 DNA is TGTGCCAGCACCGGCGGGAGAAGCTCCTACGAGCAGTACTTC.

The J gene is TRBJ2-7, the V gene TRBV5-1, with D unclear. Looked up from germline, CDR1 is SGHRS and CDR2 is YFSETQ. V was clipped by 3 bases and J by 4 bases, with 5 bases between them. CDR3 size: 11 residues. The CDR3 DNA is TGCGCCAGCAGCTGGGGTTACGAGCAGTACTTC. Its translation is CASSWGYEQYF. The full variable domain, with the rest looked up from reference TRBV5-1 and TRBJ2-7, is KAGVTQTPRYLIKTRGQQVTLSCSPISGHRSVSWYQQTPGQGLQFLFEYFSETQRNKGNFPGRFSGRQFSNSRSEMNVSTLELGDSALYLCASSWGYEQYFGPGTRLTVT.

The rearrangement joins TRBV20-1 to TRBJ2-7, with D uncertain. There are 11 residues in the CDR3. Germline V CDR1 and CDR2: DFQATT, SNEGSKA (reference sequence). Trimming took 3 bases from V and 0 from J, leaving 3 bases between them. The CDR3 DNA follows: TGCAGTGCTAGCTCCTCCTACGAGCAGTACTTC. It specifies CSASSSYEQYF.

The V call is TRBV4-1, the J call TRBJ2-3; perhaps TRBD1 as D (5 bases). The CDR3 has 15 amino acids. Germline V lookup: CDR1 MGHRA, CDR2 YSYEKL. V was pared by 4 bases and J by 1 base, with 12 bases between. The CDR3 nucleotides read TGCGCCAGCAGCCCGACAGTGGTGGGCACAGATACGCAGTATTTT. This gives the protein CASSPTVVGTDTQYF.

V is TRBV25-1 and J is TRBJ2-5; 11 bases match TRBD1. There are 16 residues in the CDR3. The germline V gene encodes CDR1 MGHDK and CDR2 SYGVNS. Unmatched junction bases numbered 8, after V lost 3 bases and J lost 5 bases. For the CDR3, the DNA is TGTGCCAGCAGTGAGAGGACAGGGGGCGCGAAGGAGACCCAGTACTTC. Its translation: CASSERTGGAKETQYF.

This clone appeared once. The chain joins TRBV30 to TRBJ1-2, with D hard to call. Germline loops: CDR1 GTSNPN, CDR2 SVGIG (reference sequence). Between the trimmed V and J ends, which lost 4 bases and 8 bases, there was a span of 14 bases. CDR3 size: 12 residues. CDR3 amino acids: CAWKARYHGYTF. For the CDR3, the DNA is TGTGCCTGGAAAGCACGGTATCACGGCTACACCTTC. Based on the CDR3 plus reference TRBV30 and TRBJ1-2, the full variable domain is SQTIHQWPATLVQPVGSPLSLECTVEGTSNPNLYWYRQAAGRGLQLLFYSVGIGQISSEVPQNLSASRPQDRQFILSSKKLLLSDSGFYLCAWKARYHGYTFGSGTRLTVV.

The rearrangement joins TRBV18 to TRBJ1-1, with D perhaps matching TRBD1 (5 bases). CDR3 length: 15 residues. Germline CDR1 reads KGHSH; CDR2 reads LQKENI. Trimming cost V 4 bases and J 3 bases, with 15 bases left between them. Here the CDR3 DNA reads TGTGCCAGCTCACGGAACAGGAAGGAGGACACTGAAGCTTTCTTT. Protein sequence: CASSRNRKEDTEAFF.